This T cell receptor beta chain was sequenced for a study of cytomegalovirus exposure and HLA in healthy donors. PCR primers comprised 60 Vbeta and 13 Jbeta primers. Only in-frame clones appear in the TCRdb table, and some are missing; sequencing was by immunoSEQ multiplex PCR. The table has fewer than 150,000 clones, roughly 80% seen once. This clone occurred once. The CDR3 has 16 amino acids. From germline, CDR1 is MNHEY and CDR2 SVGAGI. V lost 0 bases and J lost 0, with 6 bases in between. This TCR was recovered from a middle-aged woman in good health and CMV-seropositive. The gene calls are TRBV6-5 and TRBJ1-6, with D unresolved. Source material: PBMCs. DNA for the CDR3: TGTGCCAGCAGTTACTCTCCAGGCTCCTATAATTCACCCCTCCACTTT. Amino acid sequence: CASSYSPGSYNSPLHF.